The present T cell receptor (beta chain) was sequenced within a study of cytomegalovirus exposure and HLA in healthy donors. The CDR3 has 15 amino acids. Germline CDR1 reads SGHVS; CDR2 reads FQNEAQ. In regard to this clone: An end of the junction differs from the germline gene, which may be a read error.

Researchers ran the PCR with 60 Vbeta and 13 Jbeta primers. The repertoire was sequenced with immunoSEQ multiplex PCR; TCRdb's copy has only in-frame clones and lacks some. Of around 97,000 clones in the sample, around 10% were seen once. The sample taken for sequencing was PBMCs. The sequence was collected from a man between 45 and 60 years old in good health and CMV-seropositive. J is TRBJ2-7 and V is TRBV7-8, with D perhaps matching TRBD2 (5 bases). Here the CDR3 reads CASSLAGGSDYEQYF. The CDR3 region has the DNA TGTGCCAGCAGCCTAGCTGGTGGGAGCGACTACGAGCAGTACTTC.